This is a list of T cell receptor beta chains from one sample in a study of shared clonotypes between healthy human individuals. Produced via immunoSEQ multiplex PCR; TCRdb's table is partial and in-frame only. The profile shows some 2,100,000 clones, just over 90% of them singletons. The sequenced sample consisted of naive CD8+ T cells from PBMCs. The origin of the receptors is a man aged 18-30 years in good health. Some clones in this sample may be carry-over from other donors' samples. Both conserved end residues are part of each CDR3. Each record gives: V gene, J gene, CDR3 protein.

>TRBV4-3|TRBJ2-7
CASSQDFRQGGYEQYF
>TRBV6-5|TRBJ1-1
CASSYWQGMNTEAFF
>TRBV19|TRBJ1-5
CASSSMLAQPQHF
>TRBV9|TRBJ2-5
CASSVGVAGGPETQYF
>TRBV10-2|TRBJ1-1
CASSYANTEAFF
>TRBV14|TRBJ1-1
CASSPVGYTEAFF
>TRBV7-2|TRBJ1-1
CASSSRDRGMNTEAFF
>TRBV4-1|TRBJ2-5
CASSQAAGTLKETQYF
>TRBV9|TRBJ2-2
CASSVEGSGITELFF
>TRBV7-9|TRBJ2-7
CASSFGPDYEQYF
>TRBV19|TRBJ1-1
CASTGFLGTEAFF
>TRBV9|TRBJ2-7
CASSLNPGGYEQYF
>TRBV30|TRBJ2-7
CAWSGQPVSEQYF
>TRBV11-2|TRBJ2-7
CASSPSYEQYF
>TRBV5-6|TRBJ2-6
CASSSRLGANVLTF
>TRBV16|TRBJ2-1
CASSQSYGREQFF